The following is a T cell receptor beta chain sequence with its context. Its antigen remains undetermined. No base qualities exist here, and no much larger clone lies one base off it. In Seattle, one collaborating source enrolled patients while the infection was active and tracked those patients longitudinally over the course of disease. Each collaborating institution followed its own protocols to collect whole blood in K2EDTA tubes. For TCRbeta analysis, collaborator samples were shipped as frozen whole blood, as isolated PBMCs, or as DNA extracted from either sample type. TCRbeta CDR3 regions were amplified from genomic DNA by means of the immunoSEQ Assay, a bias-controlled multiplex PCR. On the authors' methods: Nucleated cell counts per sample were estimated from amplification of reference gene primers within the assay. To quantify the absolute abundance of each unique TCRbeta CDR3 rearrangement, sequence reads were collapsed and filtered. Productive Simpson clonality was computed per sample as the square root of Simpson's diversity index over productive rearrangements. TCRdb took this table from immuneACCESS and kept in-frame rearrangements with V and J called. Such tables lack part of the clones; where checked against another copy, unresolved V genes explain under half of the gap, and the rest is unexplained. V and J calls and clone size are as listed in that table; D and trimming were resolved from the DNA. Across this sample there are over 100,000 clones, with about nine tenths seen only once. The top ten clonotypes cover around 5% of the sample.

These data come from a study of blood T cell repertoires in COVID-19 (dated by TCRdb to 2018 to 2021). With regard to the full study: Collaborator samples came from the United States, Italy and Spain and covered acute and convalescent phases of COVID-19. HLA class I and class II types, where available, came from metadata supplied by the sample provider rather than from assay-based typing. The samples were drawn from the first 160 participants of the ongoing ImmuneRACE study and from 1,254 subjects provided by 6 global collaborators. The repertoires were released in a freely available public database intended as a resource for research on the immune response to SARS-CoV-2. The material from the prospective study consisted of cDNA or gDNA derived from T cells, B-cell-depleted T cells, or PBMCs. Deeply sampled blood TCRbeta repertoires from subjects exposed to, actively infected with, or recovered from COVID-19 were included in the dataset. The sample metadata nearly always contained a de-identified subject ID, COVID-19 status, age in years and sex. General findings and caveats noted by the study authors: How much clinical and demographic metadata was included differed by source and by participant, and the metadata was provided uncurated.

The sequenced material came from peripheral blood. The clonotype originates from a woman in her forties or fifties with COVID-19, enrolled during active disease.

The CDR3 sequence is CASTLVGATDTQYF. The sequence in DNA is TGTGCCAGCACCCTAGTAGGGGCAACAGATACGCAGTATTTT. The chain employs TRBV7-2 and TRBJ2-3; D gene: possibly TRBD1, on 5 matching bases. The germline V gene gives CDR1 as SGHTA and CDR2 as FQGNSA. The CDR3, from cysteine to phenylalanine, totals 14 residues. This entry keeps only the CDR3 DNA: 42 bases, framed from base 1. V and J lose 7 bases and 3 bases, and a span of 14 bases separates them.